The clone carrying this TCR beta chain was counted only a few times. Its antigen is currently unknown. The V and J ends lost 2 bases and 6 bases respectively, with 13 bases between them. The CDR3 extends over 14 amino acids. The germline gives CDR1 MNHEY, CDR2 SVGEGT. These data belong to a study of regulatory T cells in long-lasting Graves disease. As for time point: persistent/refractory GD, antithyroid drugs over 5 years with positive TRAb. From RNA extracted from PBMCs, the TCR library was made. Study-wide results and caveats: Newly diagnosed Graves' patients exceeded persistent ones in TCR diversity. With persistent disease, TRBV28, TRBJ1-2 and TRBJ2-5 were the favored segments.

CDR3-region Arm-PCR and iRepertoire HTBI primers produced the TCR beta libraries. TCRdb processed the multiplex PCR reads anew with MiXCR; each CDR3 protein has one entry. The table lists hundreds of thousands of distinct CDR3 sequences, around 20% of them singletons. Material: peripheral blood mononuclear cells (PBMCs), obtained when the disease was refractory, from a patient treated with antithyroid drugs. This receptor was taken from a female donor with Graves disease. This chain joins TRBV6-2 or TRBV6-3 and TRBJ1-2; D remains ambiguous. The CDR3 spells CASSYTASGDGYTF. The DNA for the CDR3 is TGTGCCAGCAGTTACACGGCGTCAGGTGATGGCTACACCTTC.